This T cell receptor beta chain was found in a study of T cell changes during pregnancy in multiple sclerosis. Profiled with immunoSEQ multiplex PCR; TCRdb holds only in-frame clones, not every one. There are about 53,000 clones in the sample; 90% occur only once, and approximately 3% lies in the top ten. This CDR3 is built from 17 residues. From germline, CDR1 is SGHKS and CDR2 YYEKEE (reference sequence). J was trimmed by 5 bases and V by 4 bases; bases with no gene match: 14. This TCR was sampled from a female donor with multiple sclerosis, enrolled in a pregnancy study. The specimen was CD8+ T cells from peripheral blood mononuclear cells, collected before pregnancy. This chain joins TRBV5-5 and TRBJ2-2, with 7 positions matching TRBD2. The CDR3 sequence is CASSPTHGGGVTGELFF. Written as DNA, the CDR3 is TGTGCCAGCAGCCCCACCCATGGGGGGGGAGTAACCGGGGAGCTGTTTTTT.